This passage covers 28 T cell receptor beta chains from one sample sequenced in a study of T cell repertoires in aging, cancer and after chemotherapy. Peripheral blood genomic DNA, not sorted cells or RNA, was the template. Rearranged V-D-J TRB sequences were amplified with a mixed TRB-A/B primer pool. TCRdb re-called the multiplex PCR reads through MiXCR, storing one row per CDR3 protein. The table lists some 2,900 distinct CDR3 sequences, 49% of them singletons. Sequencing was performed on blood. These receptors were collected from a human donor with a blood cancer.

This clonotype has just a few counts. V gene TRBV27 combines with J gene TRBJ2-1, with TRBD2 identical over 13 bases. J was trimmed by 2 bases and V by 1 base; bases with no gene match: 2. The CDR3 is 17 amino acids. Germline-derived CDR1 and CDR2 are MNHEY and SMNVEV (reference sequence). CDR3 nucleotide sequence: TGTGCCAGCAGTTTATTGACTAGCGGGAGGCCCTACAATGAGCAGTTCTTC. This translates into CASSLLTSGRPYNEQFF.

This rearrangement joins TRBV12-3 or TRBV12-4 to TRBJ1-4, with no clear D. The CDR3 runs 12 residues. Trimming cost V 6 bases and J 6 bases, with 8 bases left between them. The CDR3: CASSRTDEKLFF. In nucleotides, the CDR3 is TGTGCCAGCAGCCGGACGGATGAAAAACTGTTTTTT.

The DNA for the CDR3 is TGCAGCGTGCAGGGTTGGGAAGCGGGGGGTCACTACGAGCAGTACTTC. Encoded protein: CSVQGWEAGGHYEQYF. The chain couples TRBV29-1 to TRBJ2-7, with TRBD2 matching over 9 bases. CDR3 length: 16 amino acids. From germline, CDR1 is SQVTM and CDR2 ANQGSEA. J was trimmed by 3 bases and V by 6 bases; bases with no gene match: 15.

The V and J genes are TRBV20-1 and TRBJ1-1, with TRBD1 matching over 12 bases. The CDR3 has 16 amino acids. V was clipped by 2 bases and J by 1 base; unmatched bases: 5. Germline-derived CDR1 and CDR2 are DFQATT and SNEGSKA (reference sequence). This CDR3 reads CSARLGTGGGNTEAFF. The CDR3 DNA follows: TGCAGTGCTAGACTCGGGACAGGGGGCGGGAACACTGAAGCTTTCTTT.

This chain connects TRBV19 to TRBJ2-1; tentatively, D is TRBD2 (6 bases). CDR3 length: 14 amino acids. Germline CDR1 reads LNHDA; CDR2 reads SQIVND (reference sequence). Trimming took off 3 bases at V and 11 bases at J, with 17 bases between the two ends. As DNA, the CDR3 is TGTGCCAGTAGTATCACCGGACTAATCCATAAGCAGTTCTTC. It translates to CASSITGLIHKQFF.

J is TRBJ1-6 and V is TRBV6-2 or TRBV6-3; TRBD1 is a possible D gene (6 bases). Germline V lookup: CDR1 MNHEY, CDR2 SVGEGT. V was clipped by 0 bases and J by 6 bases, with 12 bases between them. The CDR3 extends over 16 amino acids. The CDR3 coding sequence is TGTGCCAGCAGTTACTCGGAGCGGACAGCTAATTCACCCCTCCACTTT. Translating it yields CASSYSERTANSPLHF.

V usage is TRBV30 and J usage is TRBJ1-4; TRBD1 might be the D (6 bases). V was shortened by 3 bases and J by 1 base, with 6 bases between the two germline ends. Germline V gene data show CDR1 as GTSNPN and CDR2 as SVGIG (reference sequence). The CDR3 runs 13 residues. The CDR3: CAWSRGTNEKLFF. The CDR3 region has the DNA TGTGCCTGGAGCAGGGGAACTAATGAAAAACTGTTTTTT.

The V and J genes are TRBV6-5 and TRBJ1-1; D unclear. Trimming stripped 5 bases from V and 7 bases from J, with 14 bases between. This CDR3 has 13 amino acids. The V gene's germline CDR1 is MNHEY and CDR2 SVGAGI. The CDR3, as DNA: TGTGCCAGCAGTCCCCCTTGGTCTCATGAAGCTTTCTTT. Amino acid sequence: CASSPPWSHEAFF.

As concerns this clonotype: This may arise from a read error, as a much more abundant clone is one base away. The rearrangement links TRBV29-1 to TRBJ2-7; possibly TRBD1 for D (6 bases). The CDR3 consists of 11 residues. Germline CDR1 is SQVTM and CDR2 is ANQGSEA. The DNA for the CDR3 is TGCAGCGCCCAGGGGACCTACGATCAGTACTTC. It codes for CSAQGTYDQYF.

J is TRBJ2-1 and V is TRBV5-4, with TRBD2 matching over 11 bases. Trimming cost V 1 base and J 4 bases; bases outside gene matches: 4. Germline CDR1 SGHNT, CDR2 YYREEE (reference sequence). This CDR3 spans 16 amino acids. The CDR3 region has the DNA TGTGCCAGCAGCTTGCTAGCGGGGGGCCTATACAATGAGCAGTTCTTC. Protein: CASSLLAGGLYNEQFF.

The V gene is TRBV12-3 or TRBV12-4, the J gene TRBJ2-1; 8 positions agree with TRBD1. The CDR3 sequence is 15 residues long. The ends lost 6 bases at V and 4 bases at J; junction bases unmatched: 8. CDR3 in amino acids: CASRTGTGTYNEQFF. CDR3 nucleotides: TGTGCCAGCAGGACCGGGACAGGAACTTACAATGAGCAGTTCTTC.

This clonotype has more than one count but fewer than ten. The J gene is TRBJ1-5, the V gene TRBV6-6; D is possibly TRBD1 (6 bases). The CDR3 is made up of 13 amino acids. V lost 11 bases to trimming and J lost 0 bases, with 11 bases between them. Germline CDR1 and CDR2: MNHNY and SVGAGI (reference sequence). Here the CDR3 DNA reads TGTGCCTGCGCAGGGGATAGCAATCAGCCCCAGCATTTT. This translates into CACAGDSNQPQHF.

This clonotype was detected only a few times. The gene calls are TRBV6-5 and TRBJ1-6, with unresolved D. V lost 6 bases and J lost 7, with 7 bases in between. Germline CDR1 and CDR2: MNHEY and SVGAGI. The CDR3 contains 12 residues. CDR3 sequence reads: CASRSRNSPLHF. DNA of the CDR3: TGTGCCAGCAGGTCGAGGAATTCACCCCTCCACTTT.

V gene TRBV7-2 combines with J gene TRBJ2-3; 12 bases match TRBD1. Germline V gene data show CDR1 as SGHTA and CDR2 as FQGNSA. Germline trimming cut 4 bases from V and 4 bases from J; bases unmatched to any gene: 6. The CDR3 is 16 residues long. CDR3 coding DNA: TGTGCCAGCAGCTCCTCCGGGACAGGGGGCTCAGATACGCAGTATTTT. This codes for CASSSSGTGGSDTQYF.

This clonotype is categorized as large. The chain carries TRBV6-5 and TRBJ2-7; TRBD1 aligns across 8 bases. CDR1 is MNHEY, CDR2 SVGAGI, per germline. This CDR3 spans 12 amino acids. After removal of 5 bases from V and 6 bases from J, the junction contained 3 bases not matched to a gene. The CDR3 DNA reads TGTGCCAGCAGTGACAGGGGACGCGAGCAGTACTTC. Translating it yields CASSDRGREQYF.

The chain carries TRBV5-4 and TRBJ1-6; possibly TRBD1 for D (5 bases). V was cut by 0 bases and J by 10 bases, with 14 bases left in between. Germline V CDR1 and CDR2: SGHNT, YYREEE (reference sequence). The CDR3 is 15 residues long. CDR3 bases: TGTGCCAGCAGCTTGGAAGTCGGGGCGAGATCACCCCTCCACTTT. It encodes CASSLEVGARSPLHF.

The V call is TRBV30, the J call TRBJ2-7; D is perhaps TRBD2 (7 bases). Germline values: CDR1 GTSNPN, CDR2 SVGIG (reference sequence). The V end lost 4 bases, the J end lost 3 bases, and 13 bases lay between the germline ends. The CDR3 is made up of 13 amino acids. CDR3 amino acids: CAWTAGAYYEQYF. CDR3 nucleotide sequence: TGTGCCTGGACCGCGGGGGCCTACTACGAGCAGTACTTC.

The V and J genes are TRBV19 and TRBJ2-7; TRBD2 aligns across 7 bases. This CDR3 comprises 14 residues. Unmatched junction bases numbered 4, after V lost 5 bases and J lost 0 bases. Per the germline V gene, CDR1 is LNHDA and CDR2 is SQIVND (reference sequence). CDR3 sequence reads: CASSGEGLSYEQYF. As DNA, the CDR3 is TGTGCCAGTAGTGGGGAGGGCCTCTCCTACGAGCAGTACTTC.

A few counts support this clonotype. This chain uses TRBV19 with TRBJ2-7; a weak D match, TRBD2 (5 bases). The CDR3 totals 15 residues. Germline values: CDR1 LNHDA, CDR2 SQIVND (reference sequence). Trimming cost V 1 base and J 2 bases, with 12 bases left between them. The CDR3 spells CASSIAPGGPYEQYF. DNA of the CDR3: TGTGCCAGTAGTATAGCCCCAGGCGGGCCCTACGAGCAGTACTTC.

The chain combines TRBV18 with TRBJ2-3; the D gene is possibly TRBD2 (5 bases). With 3 bases removed from V and 0 bases from J, the gap between germline ends came to 10 bases. This CDR3 comprises 15 residues. The germline CDR1 and CDR2 sequences are KGHSH and LQKENI. The CDR3 loop is CASSPTTGSTDTQYF. Written as DNA, the CDR3 is TGTGCCAGCTCACCGACTACCGGCAGCACAGATACGCAGTATTTT.

The chain links TRBV20-1 to TRBJ1-5; D is perhaps TRBD1 (5 bases). Germline V gene lookup returns CDR1 DFQATT and CDR2 SNEGSKA (reference sequence). CDR3 length equals 15 residues. Trimming took off 5 bases at V and 5 bases at J, with 19 bases between the two ends. The CDR3 coding sequence is TGCAGTGCTGGATTCGGGGCCGCCACCGATCAGCCCCAGCATTTT. It translates to CSAGFGAATDQPQHF.

This clonotype has a single count. This rearrangement joins TRBV7-2 to TRBJ2-1, with D hard to call. Trimming stripped 3 bases from V and 0 bases from J, with 6 bases between. The germline V gene encodes CDR1 SGHTA and CDR2 FQGNSA. The CDR3 has 14 residues. The CDR3 is CASSLGGSYNEQFF. The CDR3 DNA follows: TGTGCCAGCAGCTTGGGCGGCTCCTACAATGAGCAGTTCTTC.

This clonotype is judged medium-sized (0.01 to 0.1%). This chain uses TRBV6-5 with TRBJ2-1; D possibly corresponds to TRBD1 (5 bases). The germline CDR1 and CDR2 sequences are MNHEY and SVGAGI. The CDR3 contains 13 residues. The germline V and J ends were trimmed by 2 bases and 4 bases, with 6 bases remaining between them. The CDR3 reads CASSYDSYNEQFF. In DNA form, the CDR3 reads TGTGCCAGCAGTTACGACAGTTACAATGAGCAGTTCTTC.

This chain joins TRBV10-3 and TRBJ1-4; a weak D match, TRBD1 (5 bases). Germline V gene lookup returns CDR1 ENHRY and CDR2 SYGVKD. V was shortened by 3 bases and J by 3 bases, with 5 bases between the two germline ends. The CDR3 extends over 13 amino acids. The CDR3 DNA is TGTGCCATCAGTGACAGGGCTAATGAAAAACTGTTTTTT. As protein: CAISDRANEKLFF.

The chain couples TRBV12-3 or TRBV12-4 to TRBJ2-1; TRBD2 aligns across 14 bases. V shed 7 bases and J 8 bases; nucleotides not matched to a gene: 7. This CDR3 is 15 amino acids long. In DNA form, the CDR3 reads TGTGCCAGCAAAAAGGGACTAGCGGGAGTATATGAGCAGTTCTTC. Translated: CASKKGLAGVYEQFF.

About this clonotype itself: As the CDR3 is not closed by the conserved phenylalanine or tryptophan, this likely results from a read error. V usage is TRBV29-1 and J usage is TRBJ2-3; D might be TRBD1 (6 bases). The CDR3 consists of 13 residues. The germline CDR1 and CDR2 sequences are SQVTM and ANQGSEA. The CDR3 is CSVGAPSKDTQYL. CDR3 sequence (DNA): TGCAGCGTGGGGGCACCTAGCAAAGATACGCAGTATTTA.

The chain carries TRBV12-3 or TRBV12-4 and TRBJ2-1, with 14 bases lining up with TRBD2. This CDR3 contains 18 residues. J lost 6 bases, V lost 2 bases, and 9 bases had no gene match. The CDR3 nucleotides are TGTGCCAGCAGTTTAATGGGACTAGCGGGGGCAGCCCCCAATGAGCAGTTCTTC. This gives the protein CASSLMGLAGAAPNEQFF.

This clonotype has a handful of counts. The chain couples TRBV6-5 to TRBJ1-6; no firm D call. The V end lost 4 bases, the J end lost 7 bases, and 17 bases lay between the germline ends. Germline CDR1 reads MNHEY; CDR2 reads SVGAGI. The length of the CDR3 is 16 residues. CDR3: CASSFLRSARNSPLHF. The CDR3 coding sequence is TGTGCCAGCAGTTTCCTTCGGTCTGCTCGGAATTCACCCCTCCACTTT.